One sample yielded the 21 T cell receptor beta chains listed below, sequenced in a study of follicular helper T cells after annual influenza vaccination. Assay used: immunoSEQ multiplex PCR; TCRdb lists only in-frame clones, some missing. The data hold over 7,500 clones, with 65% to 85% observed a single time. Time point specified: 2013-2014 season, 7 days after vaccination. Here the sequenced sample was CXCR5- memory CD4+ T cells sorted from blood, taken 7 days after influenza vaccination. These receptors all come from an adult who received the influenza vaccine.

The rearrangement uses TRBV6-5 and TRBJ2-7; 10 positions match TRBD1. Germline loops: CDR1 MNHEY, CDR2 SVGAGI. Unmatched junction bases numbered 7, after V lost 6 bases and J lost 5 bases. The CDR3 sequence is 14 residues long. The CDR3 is CASSRQGAEDEQYF. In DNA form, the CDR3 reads TGTGCCAGCAGCCGACAGGGGGCGGAGGACGAGCAGTACTTC.

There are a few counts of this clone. CDR3 sequence (DNA): TGTGCCAGCAGTGCCGGACAGGGTTCGGGTGTCGACGAGCAGTACTTC. This translates into CASSAGQGSGVDEQYF. The chain joins TRBV6-1 to TRBJ2-7; 8 positions agree with TRBD1. CDR3 length: 16 residues. With 4 bases clipped from V and 5 bases from J, the junction kept 13 bases outside the gene matches. The germline V gene has CDR1 MNHNS and CDR2 SASEGT.

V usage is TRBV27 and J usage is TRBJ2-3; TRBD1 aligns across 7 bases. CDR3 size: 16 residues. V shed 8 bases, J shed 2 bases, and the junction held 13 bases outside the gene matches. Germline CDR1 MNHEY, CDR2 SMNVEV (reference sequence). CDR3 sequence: CASSTRDRRFTDTQYF. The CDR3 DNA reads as TGTGCCAGCTCTACCCGGGACAGACGATTCACAGATACGCAGTATTTT.

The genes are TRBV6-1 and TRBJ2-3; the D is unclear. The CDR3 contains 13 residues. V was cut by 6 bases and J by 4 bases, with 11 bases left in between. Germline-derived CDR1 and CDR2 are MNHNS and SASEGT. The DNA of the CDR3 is TGTGCCAGCAGCGGCCCTACCCCAGATACGCAGTATTTT. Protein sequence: CASSGPTPDTQYF.

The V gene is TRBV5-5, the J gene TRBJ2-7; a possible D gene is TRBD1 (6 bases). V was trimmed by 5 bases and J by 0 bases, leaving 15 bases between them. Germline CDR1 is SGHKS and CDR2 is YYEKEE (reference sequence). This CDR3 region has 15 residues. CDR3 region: CASSPGTGFSYEQYF. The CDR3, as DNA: TGTGCCAGCAGTCCCGGCACAGGGTTCTCCTACGAGCAGTACTTC.

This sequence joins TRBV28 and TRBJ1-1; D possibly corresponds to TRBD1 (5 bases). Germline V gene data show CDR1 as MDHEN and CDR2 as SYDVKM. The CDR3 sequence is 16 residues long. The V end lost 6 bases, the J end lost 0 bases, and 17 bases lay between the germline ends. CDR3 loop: CASRLGGGGLNTEAFF. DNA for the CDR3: TGTGCCAGCAGGCTTGGCGGGGGGGGATTGAACACTGAAGCTTTCTTT.

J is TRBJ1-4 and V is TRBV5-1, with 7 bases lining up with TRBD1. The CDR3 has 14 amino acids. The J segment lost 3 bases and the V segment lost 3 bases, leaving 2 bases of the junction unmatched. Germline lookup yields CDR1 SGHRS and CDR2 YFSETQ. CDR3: CASSSGQSNEKLFF. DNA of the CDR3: TGCGCCAGCAGCTCGGGACAGTCTAATGAAAAACTGTTTTTT. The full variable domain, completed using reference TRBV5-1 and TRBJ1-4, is KAGVTQTPRYLIKTRGQQVTLSCSPISGHRSVSWYQQTPGQGLQFLFEYFSETQRNKGNFPGRFSGRQFSNSRSEMNVSTLELGDSALYLCASSSGQSNEKLFFGSGTQLSVL.

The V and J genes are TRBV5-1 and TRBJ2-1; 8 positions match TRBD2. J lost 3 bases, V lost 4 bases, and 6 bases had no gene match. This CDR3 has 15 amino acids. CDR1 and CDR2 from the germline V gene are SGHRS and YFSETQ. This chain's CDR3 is CASSPSGGLYNEQFF. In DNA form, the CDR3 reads TGCGCCAGCAGCCCCAGCGGGGGCCTCTACAATGAGCAGTTCTTC.

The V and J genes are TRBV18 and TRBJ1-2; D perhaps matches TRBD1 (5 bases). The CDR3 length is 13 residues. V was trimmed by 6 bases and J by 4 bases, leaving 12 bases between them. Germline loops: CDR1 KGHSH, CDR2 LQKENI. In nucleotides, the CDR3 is TGTGCCAGCTCCCCGGGAGGGGTCTATGGCTACACCTTC. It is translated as CASSPGGVYGYTF.

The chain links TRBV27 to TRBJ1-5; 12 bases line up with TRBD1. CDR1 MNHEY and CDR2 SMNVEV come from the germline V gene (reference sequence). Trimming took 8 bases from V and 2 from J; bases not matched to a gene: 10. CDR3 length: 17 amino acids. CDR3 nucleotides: TGTGCCAGCCCAGGGACAGGGGGCGGTGCGGGCAATCAGCCCCAGCATTTT. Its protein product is CASPGTGGGAGNQPQHF.

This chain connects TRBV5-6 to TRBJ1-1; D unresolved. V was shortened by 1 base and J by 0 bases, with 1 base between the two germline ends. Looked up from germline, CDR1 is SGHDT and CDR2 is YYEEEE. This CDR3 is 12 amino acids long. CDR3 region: CASSLLNTEAFF. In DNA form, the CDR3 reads TGTGCCAGCAGCTTGTTGAACACTGAAGCTTTCTTT.

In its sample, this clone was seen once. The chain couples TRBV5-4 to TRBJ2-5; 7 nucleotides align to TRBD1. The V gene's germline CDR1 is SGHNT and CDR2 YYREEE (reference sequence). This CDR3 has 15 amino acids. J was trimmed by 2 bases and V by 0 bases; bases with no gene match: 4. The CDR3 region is CASSLGGTAQETQYF. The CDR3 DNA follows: TGTGCCAGCAGCTTGGGGGGGACAGCTCAAGAGACCCAGTACTTC. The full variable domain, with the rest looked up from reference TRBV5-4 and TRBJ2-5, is ETGVTQSPTHLIKTRGQQVTLRCSSQSGHNTVSWYQQALGQGPQFIFQYYREEENGRGNFPPRFSGLQFPNYSSELNVNALELDDSALYLCASSLGGTAQETQYFGPGTRLLVL.

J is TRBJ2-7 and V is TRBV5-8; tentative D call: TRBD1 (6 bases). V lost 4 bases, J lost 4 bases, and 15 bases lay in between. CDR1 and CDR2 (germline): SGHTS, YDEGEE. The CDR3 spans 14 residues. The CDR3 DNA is TGTGCCAGCAGCGCAGGGGTTATAGGGTACGAGCAGTACTTC. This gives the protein CASSAGVIGYEQYF.

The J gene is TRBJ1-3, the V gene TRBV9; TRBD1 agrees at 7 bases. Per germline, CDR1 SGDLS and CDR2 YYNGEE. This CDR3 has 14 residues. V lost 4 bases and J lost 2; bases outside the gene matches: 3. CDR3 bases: TGTGCCAGCAGCACTCAGGGGGCTGGAAACACCATATATTTT. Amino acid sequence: CASSTQGAGNTIYF.

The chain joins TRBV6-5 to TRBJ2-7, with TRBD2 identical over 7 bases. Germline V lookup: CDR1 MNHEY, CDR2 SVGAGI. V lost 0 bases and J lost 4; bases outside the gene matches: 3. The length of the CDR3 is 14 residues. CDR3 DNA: TGTGCCAGCAGTTACTCGAGGCGGGGGTACGAGCAGTACTTC. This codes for CASSYSRRGYEQYF.

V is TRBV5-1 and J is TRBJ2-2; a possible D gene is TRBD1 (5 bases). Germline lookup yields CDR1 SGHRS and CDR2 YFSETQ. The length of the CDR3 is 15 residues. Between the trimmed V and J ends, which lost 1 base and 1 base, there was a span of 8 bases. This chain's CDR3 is CASSLPTGNTGELFF. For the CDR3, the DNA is TGCGCCAGCAGCTTGCCCACAGGGAACACCGGGGAGCTGTTTTTT.

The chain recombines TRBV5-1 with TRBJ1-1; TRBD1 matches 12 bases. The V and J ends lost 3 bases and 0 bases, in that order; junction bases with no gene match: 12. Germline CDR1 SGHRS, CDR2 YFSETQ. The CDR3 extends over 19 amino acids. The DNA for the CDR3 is TGCGCCAGCAGCTCCCGGGACAGGGGGCCTTTCGGGATGAACACTGAAGCTTTCTTT. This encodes CASSSRDRGPFGMNTEAFF.

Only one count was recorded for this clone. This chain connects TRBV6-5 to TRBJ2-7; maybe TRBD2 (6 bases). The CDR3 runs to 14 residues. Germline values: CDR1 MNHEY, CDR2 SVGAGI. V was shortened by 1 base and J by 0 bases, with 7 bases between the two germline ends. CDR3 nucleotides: TGTGCCAGCAGTTACTTCGGGAGCTCCTACGAGCAGTACTTC. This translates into CASSYFGSSYEQYF.

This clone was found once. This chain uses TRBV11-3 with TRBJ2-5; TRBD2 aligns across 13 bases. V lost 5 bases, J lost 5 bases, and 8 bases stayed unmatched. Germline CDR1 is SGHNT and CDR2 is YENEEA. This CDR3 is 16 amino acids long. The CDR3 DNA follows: TGTGCCAGCAGCCCCGGGACTAGCGGGATCGGGGAGACCCAGTACTTC. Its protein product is CASSPGTSGIGETQYF.

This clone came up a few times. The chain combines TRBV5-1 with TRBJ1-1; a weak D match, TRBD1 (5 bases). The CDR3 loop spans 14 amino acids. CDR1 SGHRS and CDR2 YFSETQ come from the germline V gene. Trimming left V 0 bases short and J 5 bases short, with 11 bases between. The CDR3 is CASSLGGPRTEAFF. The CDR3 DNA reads TGCGCCAGCAGCTTGGGGGGACCTAGGACTGAAGCTTTCTTT.

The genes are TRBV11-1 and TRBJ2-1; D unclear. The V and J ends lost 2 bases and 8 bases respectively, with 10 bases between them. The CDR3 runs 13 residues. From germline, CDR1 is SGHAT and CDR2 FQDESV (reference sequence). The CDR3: CASSLTLLDEQFF. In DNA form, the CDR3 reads TGTGCCAGCAGCTTAACACTATTAGATGAGCAGTTCTTC.